This entry describes one TCR beta chain. Some clones are missing from TCRdb's copy, which holds only in-frame ones; the method was immunoSEQ multiplex PCR. Of about 57,000 clones in the sample, roughly 95% were seen once. This entry comes from a study of technical replicates of blood from a handful of donors. CDR3 length: 12 residues. J lost 7 bases, V lost 2 bases, and 2 bases had no gene match. Germline CDR1 reads MNHEY; CDR2 reads SMNVEV (reference sequence). The source is a human donor in good health. Some clones in this sample may be carry-over from other donors' samples. The chain links TRBV27 to TRBJ2-7; the match to TRBD2 covers 7 bases. Sequenced input: PBMCs. CDR3 coding DNA: TGTGCCAGCAGTTTACTGGGAGGGGAGCAGTACTTC. It yields the protein CASSLLGGEQYF.